This entry concerns a single T cell receptor (beta chain). The CDR3 has 15 amino acids. Germline CDR1 is MGHRA and CDR2 is YSYEKL. The PCR was carried out with 60 Vbeta primers and 13 Jbeta primers. The assay was immunoSEQ multiplex PCR, and TCRdb's table has in-frame clones only and misses some. This sample carries around 140,000 clones, 75% to 85% of them seen once, and the ten largest clones take 1.1%. This specimen comes from a study of cytomegalovirus exposure and HLA in healthy donors. What was sequenced was PBMCs. The origin of this receptor is a male donor in good health and CMV-seronegative. The chain links TRBV4-1 to TRBJ2-5, with D uncertain. The DNA matches TRBJ2-7 better at its end, which makes the J call doubtful. The CDR3 DNA follows: TGCGCCAGCAGCCAATCCCTCGTAGAAATTTACGAGCAGTACTTC. It yields the protein CASSQSLVEIYEQYF.